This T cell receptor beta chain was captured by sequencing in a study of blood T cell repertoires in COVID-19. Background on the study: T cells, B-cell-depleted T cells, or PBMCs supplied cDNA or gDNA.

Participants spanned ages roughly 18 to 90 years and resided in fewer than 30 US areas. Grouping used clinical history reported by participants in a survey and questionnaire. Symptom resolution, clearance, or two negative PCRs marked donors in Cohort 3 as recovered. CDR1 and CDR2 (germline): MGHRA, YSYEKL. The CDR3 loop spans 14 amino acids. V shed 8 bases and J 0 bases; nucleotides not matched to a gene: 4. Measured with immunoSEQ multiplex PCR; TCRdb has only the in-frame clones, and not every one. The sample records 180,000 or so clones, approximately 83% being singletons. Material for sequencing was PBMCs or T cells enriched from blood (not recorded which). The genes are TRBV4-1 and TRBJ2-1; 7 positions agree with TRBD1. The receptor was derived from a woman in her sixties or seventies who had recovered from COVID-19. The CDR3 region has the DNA TGCGCCAGCTCAACAGGGGCCTCCTACAATGAGCAGTTCTTC. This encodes CASSTGASYNEQFF.